This T cell receptor beta chain derives from a study of blood T cell repertoires in COVID-19 (dated by TCRdb to 2020 to 2021). Looking at the study overall: Collaborator samples came from the United States, Italy and Spain and covered acute and convalescent phases of COVID-19. The prospective study material was composed of cDNA or gDNA derived from T cells, B-cell-depleted T cells, or PBMCs. Deeply sampled blood TCRbeta repertoires from subjects exposed to, actively infected with, or recovered from COVID-19 were included in the dataset. The repertoires were released in a freely available public database intended as a resource for research on the immune response to SARS-CoV-2. Samples were obtained from the ongoing ImmuneRACE study (first 160 participants) and from some 1,300 subjects provided by 6 global collaborators. The sample metadata nearly always contained a de-identified subject ID, COVID-19 status, age in years and sex. Where available, HLA class I and class II types were taken from metadata supplied by the sample provider and were not determined by assay-based typing. Beyond this particular receptor, the publication reports: Clinical and demographic metadata were provided uncurated, with the amount varying by source and participant.

TCRbeta CDR3 regions were amplified from genomic DNA using the immunoSEQ Assay, a bias-controlled multiplex PCR. The published analysis was carried out like this. The number of nucleated cells in each sample was estimated from the amplification of reference gene primers within the assay. To quantify the absolute abundance of each unique TCRbeta CDR3 rearrangement, sequence reads were collapsed and filtered. For each sample, productive Simpson clonality was calculated as the square root of Simpson's diversity index across productive rearrangements. TCRdb carries this immuneACCESS record with in-frame sequences only. Its versions omit some clonotypes, under half of them owing to an unresolved V gene in the studies checked, with the rest unexplained. V and J calls and clone size come straight from that table; D and trimming were deduced from the DNA. The table for this sample lists roughly 200,000 clones; approximately 80% of them were counted only once. The leading ten clones occupy roughly a fifth of the sample.

About this clone itself: No cognate antigen has been identified for it. Per-nucleotide qualities are absent, and no much larger clonotype sits a single base away.

Collaborating institutions collected whole blood in K2EDTA tubes following their own protocols. Collaborator samples were shipped for TCRbeta analysis as frozen whole blood, isolated PBMCs, or DNA extracted from either sample type. Trimming removed 3 bases from V and 0 bases from J, leaving 10 bases between the germline ends. CDR1 and CDR2, looked up from the germline V gene, are SGHRS and YFSETQ. The CDR3 has 14 amino acids, counting the end cysteine and phenylalanine. Kept here is only the CDR3 DNA, which spans 42 bases and is read in frame from base 1. The rearranged segments are TRBV5-1 and TRBJ2-7; the D gene lacks a confident call. This receptor was taken from a human donor in a cohort sampled during active COVID-19. The sequencing sample was made of peripheral blood. The CDR3 region reads CASSSYPSSYEQYF. The sequenced DNA is TGCGCCAGCAGCTCCTATCCTAGCTCCTACGAGCAGTACTTC.